This TCR beta chain is drawn from a study of CD8+CD57+ T cells in acquired aplastic anemia. According to the study, genomic DNA was the template for TCR beta VDJ and CDR3 profiling. From the reads, TCRdb called clonotypes with MiXCR, one entry per CDR3 protein. The data show about 58,000 distinct CDR3 sequences, about 56% seen once. This clonotype appeared many times. This CDR3 has 13 residues. The germline V gene encodes CDR1 PRHDT and CDR2 FYEKMQ (reference sequence). V lost 10 bases and J lost 1, with 10 bases in between. The authors sequenced patients whose flow cytometry had shown CD8+CD57+ cell expansion.

Sequencing was done on a sample of sorted CD4+, CD8+, or CD8+CD57+ T cells (not recorded which) from PBMCs. This sequence joins TRBV13 and TRBJ2-2; D might be TRBD1 (5 bases). The origin of this receptor is a human donor with aplastic anemia. CDR3 bases: TGTGCCACCCGAAGGGGGAACACCGGGGAGCTGTTTTTT. It translates to CATRRGNTGELFF.